The present T cell receptor beta chain was sequenced within a study of blood T cells in healthy people across ages. The germline V gene has CDR1 MNHEY and CDR2 SVGAGI. The CDR3 runs to 16 residues. The V gene end was trimmed by 6 bases and the J gene end by 0 bases; junction bases not matched to a gene: 8. Then a second PCR, running about 7 to 11 cycles, was carried out with a sample-barcoded 5' primer and a J-beta primer mix. Using its own MiXCR run on the 5' RACE reads, TCRdb lists one record per CDR3 protein. The sample carries hundreds of thousands of distinct CDR3 sequences, approximately 30% recorded once. Total RNA, at least 5 micrograms per sample, came from PBMCs.

Sequencing was carried out using blood. This TCR derives from a woman over 75 in good health. This rearrangement joins TRBV6-5 to TRBJ2-7; 10 positions match TRBD1. CDR3 DNA: TGTGCCAGCAGGCGGACAGGGGGGCCAAGCTCCTACGAGCAGTACTTC. It yields the protein CASRRTGGPSSYEQYF.